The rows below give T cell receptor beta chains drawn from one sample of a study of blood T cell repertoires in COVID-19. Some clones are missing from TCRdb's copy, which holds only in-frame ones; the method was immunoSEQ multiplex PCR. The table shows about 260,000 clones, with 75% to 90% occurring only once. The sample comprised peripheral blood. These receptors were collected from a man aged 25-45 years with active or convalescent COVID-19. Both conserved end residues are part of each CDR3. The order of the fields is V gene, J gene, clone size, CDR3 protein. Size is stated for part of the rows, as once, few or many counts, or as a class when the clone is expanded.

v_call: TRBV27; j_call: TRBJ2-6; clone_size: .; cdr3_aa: CASSFVSSGANVLTF
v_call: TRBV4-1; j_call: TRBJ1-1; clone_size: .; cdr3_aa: CASSQDPGHTEAFF
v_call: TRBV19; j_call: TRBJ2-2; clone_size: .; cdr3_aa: CASSIDRGIAGELFF
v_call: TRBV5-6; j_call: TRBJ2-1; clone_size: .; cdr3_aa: CASSLEAAGEQFF
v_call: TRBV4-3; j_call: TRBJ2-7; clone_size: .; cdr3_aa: CASSPDRAYEQYF
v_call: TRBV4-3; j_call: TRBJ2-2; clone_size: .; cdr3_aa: CASSQDREGASNTGELFF
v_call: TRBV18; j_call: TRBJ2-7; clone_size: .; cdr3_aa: CASSPLARYEQYF
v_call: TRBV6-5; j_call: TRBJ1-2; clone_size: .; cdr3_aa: CASATGGYGYTF
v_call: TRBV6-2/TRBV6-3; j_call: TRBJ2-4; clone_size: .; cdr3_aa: CASSPARNIQYF
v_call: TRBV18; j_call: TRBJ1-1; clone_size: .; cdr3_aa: CASSPAGETEAFF
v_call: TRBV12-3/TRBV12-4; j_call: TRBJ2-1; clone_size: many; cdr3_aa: CASREGSYNEQFF
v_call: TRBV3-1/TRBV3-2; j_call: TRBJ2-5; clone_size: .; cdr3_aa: CASSQGLRHRQETQYF
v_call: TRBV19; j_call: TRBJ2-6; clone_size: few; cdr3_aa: CATQALTGANVLTF
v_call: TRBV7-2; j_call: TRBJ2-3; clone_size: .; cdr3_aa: CASSLAKRDTQYF
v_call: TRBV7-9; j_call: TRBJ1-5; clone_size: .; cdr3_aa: CASSSTWDSNSNQPQHF
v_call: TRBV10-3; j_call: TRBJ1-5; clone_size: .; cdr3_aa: CAIKQDNQPQHF
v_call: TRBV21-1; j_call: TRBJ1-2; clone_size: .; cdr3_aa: CASSSQVYGYTF
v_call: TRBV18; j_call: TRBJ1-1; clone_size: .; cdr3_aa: CASSPSLTTGLNTEAFF
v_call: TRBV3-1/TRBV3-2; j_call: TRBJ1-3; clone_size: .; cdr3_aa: CVSVVSGNTIYF
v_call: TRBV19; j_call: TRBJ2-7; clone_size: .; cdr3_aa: CASRDRGSSGEQYF
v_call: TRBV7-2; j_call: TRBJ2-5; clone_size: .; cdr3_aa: CASSPTSGGAVTQYF
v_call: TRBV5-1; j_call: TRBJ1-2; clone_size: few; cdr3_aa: CASSLRGQGSVYGYTF
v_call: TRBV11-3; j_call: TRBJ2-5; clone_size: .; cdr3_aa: CASSPGTSGGEETQYF
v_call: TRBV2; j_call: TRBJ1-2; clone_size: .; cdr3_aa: CASSERGQGISGYTF
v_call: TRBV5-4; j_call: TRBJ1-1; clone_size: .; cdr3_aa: CASGLGLMNTEAFF
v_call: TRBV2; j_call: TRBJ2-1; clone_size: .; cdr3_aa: CASSKTSGGAYNEQFF
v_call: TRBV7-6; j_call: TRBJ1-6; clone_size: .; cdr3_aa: CASSLVSGNNSPLHF
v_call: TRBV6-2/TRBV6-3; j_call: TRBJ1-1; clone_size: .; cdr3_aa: CASSRDSWEAFF
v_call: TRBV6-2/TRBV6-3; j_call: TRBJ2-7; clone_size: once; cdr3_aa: CASSYLRAGTYEQYF
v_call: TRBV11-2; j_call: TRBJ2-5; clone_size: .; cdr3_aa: CASRAGVVRETQYF